This T cell receptor beta chain was sequenced in a study of T cell changes during pregnancy in multiple sclerosis (dated by TCRdb to the late 2010s). Background for the entire study: The study examined how the T cell repertoire changed over the course of pregnancy in women with multiple sclerosis.

The CDR3 holds 15 amino acids from the cysteine to the phenylalanine. Solely the CDR3 DNA is kept, with 45 bases framed from the first base. The germline V gene (reference sequence) supplies CDR1 LNHDA and CDR2 SQIVND. Relative to germline, V is 0 bases shorter and J is 2 bases shorter, with 11 bases between their ends. This clone is a singleton in its sample. This receptor's antigen is unknown. Base qualities were left out, and no much larger clone turns up one base away. The library was generated by the immunoSEQ multiplex PCR assay. TCRdb retrieved this table from immuneACCESS and kept in-frame rearrangements only. Not all clones are present; in checked studies, unresolved V genes account for under half, and no reason is known for the remainder. The sample table shows 85,000 to 100,000 clones, and about 92% are seen once. The ten largest clones represent approximately 2.6% of the sample.

Recombination connected TRBV19 to TRBJ2-7; no D gene is confidently identified. This TCR derives from a female donor with multiple sclerosis, enrolled in a pregnancy study. Sequencing used peripheral blood, obtained in the first trimester of pregnancy. The base sequence is TGTGCCAGTAGTATAGAACCCACCCAGGCCTACGAGCAGTACTTC. Its coded protein is CASSIEPTQAYEQYF.